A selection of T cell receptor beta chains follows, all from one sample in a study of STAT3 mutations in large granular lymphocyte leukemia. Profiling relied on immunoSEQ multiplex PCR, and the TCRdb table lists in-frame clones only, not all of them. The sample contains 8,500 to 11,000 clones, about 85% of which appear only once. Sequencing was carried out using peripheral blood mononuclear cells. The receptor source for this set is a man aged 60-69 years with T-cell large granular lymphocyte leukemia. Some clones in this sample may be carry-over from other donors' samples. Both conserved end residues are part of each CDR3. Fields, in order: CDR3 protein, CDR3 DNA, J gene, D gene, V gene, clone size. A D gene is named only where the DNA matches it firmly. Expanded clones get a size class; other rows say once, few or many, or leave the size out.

CDR3 protein: CASSGGALNTEAFF
CDR3 DNA: TGTGCCAGCAGTGGTGGGGCGTTGAACACTGAAGCTTTCTTT
J gene: TRBJ1-1
D gene: NA
V gene: TRBV2
clone size: few

CDR3 protein: CASRYRDRVYEKLFF
CDR3 DNA: TGTGCCAGCAGATACCGGGACAGGGTATATGAAAAACTGTTTTTT
J gene: TRBJ1-4
D gene: TRBD1
V gene: TRBV11-2
clone size: NA

CDR3 protein: CASSRGSGRAEAKNIQYF
CDR3 DNA: TGTGCCAGCTCACGCGGGAGCGGGAGGGCCGAGGCCAAAAACATTCAGTACTTC
J gene: TRBJ2-4
D gene: TRBD2
V gene: TRBV18
clone size: once

CDR3 protein: CAWIPLGSWGANVLTF
CDR3 DNA: TGTGCCTGGATCCCGCTGGGGTCCTGGGGGGCCAACGTCCTGACTTTC
J gene: TRBJ2-6
D gene: NA
V gene: TRBV30
clone size: NA

CDR3 protein: CASSPIANNYGYTF
CDR3 DNA: TGTGCCAGCAGCCCCATCGCGAATAACTATGGCTACACCTTC
J gene: TRBJ1-2
D gene: NA
V gene: TRBV11-2
clone size: NA

CDR3 protein: CASSRGGGRGGYTF
CDR3 DNA: TGCGCCAGCAGCCGAGGGGGGGGGCGGGGTGGCTACACCTTC
J gene: TRBJ1-2
D gene: NA
V gene: TRBV4-3
clone size: once

CDR3 protein: CASSRDQVPNTEAFF
CDR3 DNA: TGTGCCAGCTCACGGGATCAAGTCCCGAACACTGAAGCTTTCTTT
J gene: TRBJ1-1
D gene: NA
V gene: TRBV18
clone size: once

CDR3 protein: CASSFVARTKDEQYF
CDR3 DNA: TGTGCCAGCAGCTTTGTTGCCAGGACCAAGGACGAGCAGTACTTC
J gene: TRBJ2-7
D gene: NA
V gene: TRBV5-6
clone size: NA

CDR3 protein: CASSHTQETQYF
CDR3 DNA: TGCGCCAGCAGCCACACTCAAGAGACCCAGTACTTC
J gene: TRBJ2-5
D gene: NA
V gene: TRBV5-1
clone size: NA

CDR3 protein: CASSQLDGAFF
CDR3 DNA: TGCGCCAGCAGCCAACTTGATGGGGCTTTCTTT
J gene: TRBJ1-1
D gene: NA
V gene: TRBV4-1
clone size: NA

CDR3 protein: CASSVGMGRASHEQYF
CDR3 DNA: TGTGCCAGCAGCGTAGGAATGGGCAGGGCTAGCCACGAGCAGTACTTC
J gene: TRBJ2-7
D gene: NA
V gene: TRBV9
clone size: NA

CDR3 protein: CASSPGTGGAGTQHF
CDR3 DNA: TGCGCCAGCAGCCCAGGGACAGGGGGCGCGGGAACCCAGCATTTT
J gene: TRBJ1-5
D gene: TRBD1
V gene: TRBV5-1
clone size: NA

CDR3 protein: CASSGTDRSNQPQHF
CDR3 DNA: TGTGCCAGCAGTGGCACTGACAGGAGCAATCAGCCCCAGCATTTT
J gene: TRBJ1-5
D gene: NA
V gene: TRBV6-6
clone size: NA

CDR3 protein: CASSPAETWGNEQFF
CDR3 DNA: TGTGCCAGCAGCCCGGCCGAGACGTGGGGCAATGAGCAGTTCTTC
J gene: TRBJ2-1
D gene: NA
V gene: TRBV7-9
clone size: NA

CDR3 protein: CASSVDLQGGLRETQYF
CDR3 DNA: TGTGCCAGCAGCGTAGATCTCCAGGGTGGATTGAGAGAGACCCAGTACTTC
J gene: TRBJ2-5
D gene: NA
V gene: TRBV9
clone size: NA

CDR3 protein: CASSPGQRYGYTF
CDR3 DNA: TGTGCCAGCAGTCCAGGACAGCGCTATGGCTACACCTTC
J gene: TRBJ1-2
D gene: NA
V gene: TRBV27
clone size: NA

CDR3 protein: CASSLSTSGGHYEQYF
CDR3 DNA: TGTGCCAGCAGCTTAAGTACTAGCGGGGGACACTACGAGCAGTACTTC
J gene: TRBJ2-7
D gene: TRBD2
V gene: TRBV11-2
clone size: NA

CDR3 protein: CASSSGVGNYGYTF
CDR3 DNA: TGTGCCAGCAGCTCAGGGGTAGGGAACTATGGCTACACCTTC
J gene: TRBJ1-2
D gene: NA
V gene: TRBV7-2
clone size: NA

CDR3 protein: CASSLAKRLVGNEQFF
CDR3 DNA: TGTGCCAGCAGCTTAGCAAAGCGGTTAGTTGGGAATGAGCAGTTCTTC
J gene: TRBJ2-1
D gene: NA
V gene: TRBV11-1
clone size: NA

CDR3 protein: CASSQVLLAGGKADTQYF
CDR3 DNA: TGTGCCAGCAGCCAAGTCCTCCTAGCGGGAGGGAAGGCAGATACGCAGTATTTT
J gene: TRBJ2-3
D gene: TRBD2
V gene: TRBV4-2
clone size: NA

CDR3 protein: CASSLLGELSPLHF
CDR3 DNA: TGTGCCAGCAGCCTGCTGGGCGAACTTTCACCCCTCCACTTT
J gene: TRBJ1-6
D gene: NA
V gene: TRBV13
clone size: NA

CDR3 protein: CASSDRDPRRGTQYF
CDR3 DNA: TGTGCCAGCAGTGACCGGGACCCAAGAAGAGGTACCCAGTACTTC
J gene: TRBJ2-5
D gene: NA
V gene: TRBV25-1
clone size: NA

CDR3 protein: CASSTRTSGSSYEQYF
CDR3 DNA: TGTGCCAGCAGCACCAGGACTAGCGGGAGCTCCTACGAGCAGTACTTC
J gene: TRBJ2-7
D gene: TRBD2
V gene: TRBV11-2
clone size: once

CDR3 protein: CASSHPGAGTQYF
CDR3 DNA: TGTGCCAGCAGCCACCCGGGGGCGGGAACGCAGTATTTT
J gene: TRBJ2-3
D gene: NA
V gene: TRBV7-9
clone size: NA

CDR3 protein: CASMPAGFLEQYF
CDR3 DNA: TGTGCCAGCATGCCAGCGGGCTTCCTCGAGCAGTACTTC
J gene: TRBJ2-7
D gene: NA
V gene: TRBV7-8
clone size: NA

CDR3 protein: CASSLGRDGNEQFF
CDR3 DNA: TGTGCCAGCAGCTTAGGCAGGGACGGCAATGAGCAGTTCTTC
J gene: TRBJ2-1
D gene: NA
V gene: TRBV11-3
clone size: NA

CDR3 protein: CTTVGVAFSTDTQYF
CDR3 DNA: TGCACCACTGTAGGAGTAGCATTTAGCACAGATACGCAGTATTTT
J gene: TRBJ2-3
D gene: NA
V gene: TRBV29-1
clone size: NA

CDR3 protein: CASSFSEGQMNTEAFF
CDR3 DNA: TGCGCCAGCAGCTTTAGCGAGGGACAGATGAACACTGAAGCTTTCTTT
J gene: TRBJ1-1
D gene: TRBD1
V gene: TRBV5-1
clone size: NA

CDR3 protein: CASSQDRGVAKNIQYF
CDR3 DNA: TGTGCCAGCAGCCAAGATCGTGGGGTAGCCAAAAACATTCAGTACTTC
J gene: TRBJ2-4
D gene: NA
V gene: TRBV4-2
clone size: NA

CDR3 protein: CASSLEGARGYTF
CDR3 DNA: TGTGCCAGCAGTCTTGAGGGGGCGCGGGGCTACACCTTC
J gene: TRBJ1-2
D gene: TRBD1
V gene: TRBV28
clone size: NA

CDR3 protein: CASSLSYEQYF
CDR3 DNA: TGTGCCAGCAGCCTTTCCTACGAGCAGTACTTC
J gene: TRBJ2-7
D gene: NA
V gene: TRBV7-2
clone size: NA

CDR3 protein: CASSQSTGGSQETQYF
CDR3 DNA: TGTGCCAGCAGCCAATCGACAGGGGGGTCGCAAGAGACCCAGTACTTC
J gene: TRBJ2-5
D gene: TRBD1
V gene: TRBV14
clone size: NA

CDR3 protein: CASSQGALLGRANVLTF
CDR3 DNA: TGCGCCAGCAGCCAAGGGGCCCTTCTTGGGAGGGCCAACGTCCTGACTTTC
J gene: TRBJ2-6
D gene: NA
V gene: TRBV4-1
clone size: NA

CDR3 protein: CASSLPGQPQHF
CDR3 DNA: TGTGCCAGCAGTTTGCCGGGACAGCCCCAGCATTTT
J gene: TRBJ1-5
D gene: NA
V gene: TRBV27
clone size: NA

CDR3 protein: CASSLPVTNQPQHF
CDR3 DNA: TGTGCCAGCAGCTTGCCCGTTACCAATCAGCCCCAGCATTTT
J gene: TRBJ1-5
D gene: NA
V gene: TRBV5-6
clone size: few

CDR3 protein: CASSRFRVPNSPLHF
CDR3 DNA: TGTGCCAGCAGCCGTTTCCGGGTCCCGAATTCACCCCTCCACTTT
J gene: TRBJ1-6
D gene: NA
V gene: TRBV7-3
clone size: NA

CDR3 protein: CSVAGTDSNQPQHF
CDR3 DNA: TGCAGCGTGGCCGGGACAGATAGCAATCAGCCCCAGCATTTT
J gene: TRBJ1-5
D gene: TRBD1
V gene: TRBV29-1
clone size: NA

CDR3 protein: CASSPSGENYGYTF
CDR3 DNA: TGTGCCAGCTCACCATCAGGGGAGAACTATGGCTACACCTTC
J gene: TRBJ1-2
D gene: NA
V gene: TRBV18
clone size: NA

CDR3 protein: CASAGDNYGYTF
CDR3 DNA: TGTGCTAGTGCCGGGGATAACTATGGCTACACCTTC
J gene: TRBJ1-2
D gene: NA
V gene: TRBV12-5
clone size: NA

CDR3 protein: CASSRWVTVAKNIQYF
CDR3 DNA: TGTGCCAGCAGCCGGTGGGTGACAGTAGCCAAAAACATTCAGTACTTC
J gene: TRBJ2-4
D gene: NA
V gene: TRBV5-6
clone size: NA

CDR3 protein: CASSQGGGSYGYTF
CDR3 DNA: TGCGCCAGCAGCCAAGGAGGGGGCTCCTATGGCTACACCTTC
J gene: TRBJ1-2
D gene: TRBD1
V gene: TRBV4-3
clone size: NA

CDR3 protein: CASKPTVPNTEAFF
CDR3 DNA: TGTGCCAGCAAGCCTACGGTCCCGAACACTGAAGCTTTCTTT
J gene: TRBJ1-1
D gene: NA
V gene: TRBV6-5
clone size: NA

CDR3 protein: CASRAPIAGANVLAKNIQYF
CDR3 DNA: TGTGCAAGTCGCGCTCCTATAGCGGGAGCCAACGTCCTAGCCAAAAACATTCAGTACTTC
J gene: TRBJ2-4
D gene: NA
V gene: TRBV12-2
clone size: NA

CDR3 protein: CASGTFKWGRGYSYEQYF
CDR3 DNA: TGTGCCAGCGGTACGTTTAAGTGGGGCAGGGGGTACTCCTACGAGCAGTACTTC
J gene: TRBJ2-7
D gene: TRBD1
V gene: TRBV27
clone size: NA

CDR3 protein: CSVVGGVNEQFF
CDR3 DNA: TGCAGCGTTGTAGGCGGGGTCAATGAGCAGTTCTTC
J gene: TRBJ2-1
D gene: NA
V gene: TRBV29-1
clone size: NA

CDR3 protein: CASSFRSGQGGHEQFF
CDR3 DNA: TGTGCCAGCAGCTTTCGGAGTGGGCAGGGGGGGCATGAGCAGTTCTTC
J gene: TRBJ2-1
D gene: NA
V gene: TRBV7-3
clone size: NA

CDR3 protein: CASRRTSGKATDTQYF
CDR3 DNA: TGTGCCAGCAGGAGGACTAGCGGGAAGGCCACAGATACGCAGTATTTT
J gene: TRBJ2-3
D gene: TRBD2
V gene: TRBV28
clone size: NA

CDR3 protein: CAWSVLVPGPNTEAFF
CDR3 DNA: TGTGCCTGGAGTGTACTGGTCCCAGGTCCCAACACTGAAGCTTTCTTT
J gene: TRBJ1-1
D gene: NA
V gene: TRBV30
clone size: NA

CDR3 protein: CASSQSTGGNQPQHF
CDR3 DNA: TGCGCCAGCAGCCAGTCTACAGGGGGCAATCAGCCCCAGCATTTT
J gene: TRBJ1-5
D gene: TRBD1
V gene: TRBV4-3
clone size: NA

CDR3 protein: CAITLSGLNTEAFF
CDR3 DNA: TGTGCCATCACCCTGAGCGGGCTGAACACTGAAGCTTTCTTT
J gene: TRBJ1-1
D gene: NA
V gene: TRBV10-3
clone size: NA

CDR3 protein: CASSLVPSSASSYEQYF
CDR3 DNA: TGTGCCAGCAGCTTAGTCCCCTCTAGCGCGAGCTCCTACGAGCAGTACTTC
J gene: TRBJ2-7
D gene: NA
V gene: TRBV7-2
clone size: NA

CDR3 protein: CARDVRGLTGELFF
CDR3 DNA: TGTGCCCGGGACGTGCGTGGGTTGACCGGGGAGCTGTTTTTT
J gene: TRBJ2-2
D gene: NA
V gene: TRBV30
clone size: NA

CDR3 protein: CASTGKTEAFF
CDR3 DNA: TGTGCCAGCACGGGGAAGACTGAAGCTTTCTTT
J gene: TRBJ1-1
D gene: NA
V gene: TRBV6-5
clone size: once

CDR3 protein: CASSDRDRGGTGELFF
CDR3 DNA: TGTGCCAGCAGCGACCGAGACAGGGGAGGCACCGGGGAGCTGTTTTTT
J gene: TRBJ2-2
D gene: TRBD1
V gene: TRBV5-4
clone size: once

CDR3 protein: CAWSLGLAGGGDEQYF
CDR3 DNA: TGTGCCTGGAGTCTGGGACTAGCGGGAGGCGGCGACGAGCAGTACTTC
J gene: TRBJ2-7
D gene: TRBD2
V gene: TRBV30
clone size: NA

CDR3 protein: CSVQTGKLFF
CDR3 DNA: TGCAGCGTCCAGACCGGGAAACTGTTTTTT
J gene: TRBJ1-4
D gene: NA
V gene: TRBV29-1
clone size: NA

CDR3 protein: CAWRDLKVIRAFF
CDR3 DNA: TGTGCCTGGAGAGACCTCAAGGTTATAAGGGCTTTCTTT
J gene: TRBJ1-1
D gene: NA
V gene: TRBV30
clone size: NA

CDR3 protein: CASSPTATYNEQFF
CDR3 DNA: TGTGCCAGCAGCCCAACAGCCACCTACAATGAGCAGTTCTTC
J gene: TRBJ2-1
D gene: NA
V gene: TRBV28
clone size: few

CDR3 protein: CASSLGQDTYQPQHF
CDR3 DNA: TGTGCCAGCAGCTTAGGCCAGGACACATATCAGCCCCAGCATTTT
J gene: TRBJ1-5
D gene: NA
V gene: TRBV7-2
clone size: NA

CDR3 protein: CASSLKGPSNQPQHF
CDR3 DNA: TGTGCTAGCAGCTTAAAGGGTCCCAGCAATCAGCCCCAGCATTTT
J gene: TRBJ1-5
D gene: NA
V gene: TRBV7-7
clone size: NA